This note documents a single T cell receptor beta chain sequence. Its target is not known. This specimen comes from a study of T-cell memory formation after mild COVID-19. About the research overall: Largely donor-specific TCR clusters were found. General observations from the study: A subset of responding clones appeared in pre-infection memory, suggesting cross-reactive memory joined. Clones shrinking between day 15 and 85 showed a balanced CD4/CD8 split, and those that grew later tilted toward CD4+. Contracting CD4+ clones lay largely in CM and EM, with CD8+ ones residing in EMRA.

TCRdb analysed the 5' RACE reads with MiXCR anew, one entry per CDR3 protein. Here the sample spans hundreds of thousands of distinct CDR3 sequences, around 17% being singletons. This CDR3 comprises 15 residues. Germline CDR1 MNHEY, CDR2 SMNVEV (reference sequence). Trimming removed 0 bases at V and 0 bases at J, with 6 bases between. The sequencing input was PBMCs or a T cell subset sorted from them (not recorded which). The V call is TRBV27, the J call TRBJ1-5, with unresolved D. This sequence originates from an adult woman who had mild COVID-19 (a few samples of this study predate the infection). Cell type and time point are not known. The CDR3 spells CASSLSGTSNQPQHF. The CDR3 nucleotides are TGTGCCAGCAGTTTATCGGGCACTAGCAATCAGCCCCAGCATTTT.